This paragraph covers one T cell receptor beta chain sequence. Its antigen specificity is not known. The record has no base qualities; no much larger clone is one base away. The data derive from a study of human T cells and chemical hapten exposure (dated by TCRdb to the early 2020s). Describing the broader study: For sensitization, 2% DPC in acetone was applied to a roughly 2 cm by roughly 2 cm area of upper inner arm skin. Weekly therapeutic DPC doses were additionally applied to the scalp of patients throughout the approximately 25-week study period. Patch testing on the upper back used Finn chambers containing 0.01% DPC, with scoring done after 6 days according to International Contact Dermatitis Research Group standards. The mostly female patient cohort included alopecia areata with under or over 50% scalp involvement, alopecia totalis and alopecia universalis. The libraries were sequenced as a pool, and the TCR yield per sample differed mostly because of small variations in library volumes within the pool. This study followed changes in the peripheral blood TCR repertoire in vivo during primary and secondary sensitization of alopecia patients to the hapten diphenylcyclopropenone (DPC). Blood samples were taken from patients before sensitization (week 0) and then at 2, 6 and about 24 weeks after DPC sensitization. Blood for TCR sequencing was provided by twenty-nine alopecia patients at one to four time points (pre-sensitization, 2, 6 and 24 weeks). The paper as a whole reports these results and caveats: The number of TCRs above 1 in 1000 frequency did not change with DPC sensitization; there was no evidence of global repertoire structure alterations. After repeated subsampling, changes were observed in the strength of the expansion versus patch-test correlation and in the threshold at which the correlation became significant. The number of PT1 expanded TCRs positively correlated with patch test score, significant at thresholds 8, 16 and 32 but not 4. Alopecia, a presumed autoimmune disease, was present in all patients, so the immune response of the patients might differ from that of healthy individuals. Compared with pre-sensitization or healthy control sets, expanded TCRs formed significantly more large CDR3 similarity clusters, which is consistent with antigen-driven responses.

Library preparation was by RACE. The sequencer was a NextSeq 500. During library preparation, unique molecular identifiers were attached to individual cDNA molecules so that TCRs could be counted in a quantitative, reproducible way. From each blood RNA sample, both TCR alpha and TCR beta chains were sequenced. As for the authors' bioinformatics: Samples had a median of approximately 93,000 TCRs, with a range from about 23,224 to 690,600. The Decombinator software suite was used to annotate V, J and CDR3 in the TCR reads. To make PS versus PT1 abundance plots, every sample was subsampled to the same number of TCRs (28,000). Expanded TCRs were defined as absent before sensitization and observed at least eight times at the 2-week time point. TCRdb reprocessed the public reads (quality trimming at Q25 with fastp, clone calling with MiXCR) and kept in-frame beta chains. Merged by CDR3 protein, the rows form single entries marked with the most common genes and DNA. In this record, the V and J calls reflect TCRdb's handling and not the investigators' own analysis. The sample has 65,000 to 100,000 distinct CDR3 sequences on record, around 6.7% of them singletons. The biggest ten clones account for 1.3% of the sample.

The time point label, read with the paper, signifies: patch test 2, 6 weeks after DPC sensitization. According to the study, the label for this sample's treatment or condition signals: therapeutic diphenylcyclopropenone sensitization with weekly scalp DPC. At each patch-test visit, blood was drawn before the patch test was applied. Patients were considered eligible if aged 18 to 70, diagnosed with alopecia and deemed suitable for DPC therapy, and patients were excluded if pregnant. Total RNA was extracted from unfractionated whole blood that had been collected in Tempus Blood RNA tubes. CDR1 MNHNS and CDR2 SASEGT are derived from the germline V gene. V sheds 4 bases and J sheds 3 bases, leaving 16 bases between their ends. Reading from cysteine to phenylalanine, the CDR3 counts 16 amino acids. Kept here is only the CDR3 DNA, which spans 48 bases and is read in frame from base 1.

This receptor was taken from a woman aged 25 to 45 with alopecia areata. Some clones in this sample may be carry-over from other donors' samples. The sequencing here drew on whole blood, taken in connection with sensitization to the hapten diphenylcyclopropenone (DPC). The chain uses TRBV6-1 and TRBJ1-5; the D gene assignment is ambiguous. The DNA reads as follows: TGTGCCAGCAGTGGTCCCTCTGGGCCGATCAATCAGCCCCAGCATTTT. Its translation is CASSGPSGPINQPQHF.